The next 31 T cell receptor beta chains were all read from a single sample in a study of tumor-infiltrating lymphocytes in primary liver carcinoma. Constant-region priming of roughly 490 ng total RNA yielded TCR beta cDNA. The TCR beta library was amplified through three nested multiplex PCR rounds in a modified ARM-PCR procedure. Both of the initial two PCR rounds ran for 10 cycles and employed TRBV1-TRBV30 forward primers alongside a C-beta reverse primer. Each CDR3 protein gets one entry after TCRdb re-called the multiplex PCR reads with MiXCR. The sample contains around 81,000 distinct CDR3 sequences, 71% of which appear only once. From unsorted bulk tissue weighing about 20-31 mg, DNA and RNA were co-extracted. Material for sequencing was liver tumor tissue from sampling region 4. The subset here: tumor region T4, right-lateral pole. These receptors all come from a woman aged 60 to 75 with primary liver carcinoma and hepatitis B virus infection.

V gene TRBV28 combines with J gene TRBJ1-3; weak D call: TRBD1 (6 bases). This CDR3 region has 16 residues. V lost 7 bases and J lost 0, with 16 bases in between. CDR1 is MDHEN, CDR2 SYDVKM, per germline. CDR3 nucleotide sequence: TGTGCCAGCACTTCTTCGGGGGCAGACTCTGGAAACACCATATATTTT. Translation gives CASTSSGADSGNTIYF. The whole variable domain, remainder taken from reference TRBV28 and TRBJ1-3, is DVKVTQSSRYLVKRTGEKVFLECVQDMDHENMFWYRQDPGLGLRLIYFSYDVKMKEKGDIPEGYSVSREKKERFSLILESASTNQTSMYLCASTSSGADSGNTIYFGEGSWLTVV.

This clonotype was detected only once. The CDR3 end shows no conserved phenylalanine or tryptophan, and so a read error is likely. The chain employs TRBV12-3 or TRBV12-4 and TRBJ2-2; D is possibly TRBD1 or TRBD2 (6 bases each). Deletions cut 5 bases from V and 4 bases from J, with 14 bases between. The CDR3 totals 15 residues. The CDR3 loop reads CASSVGKGGTGELFL. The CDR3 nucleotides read TGTGCCAGCAGTGTTGGGAAGGGGGGCACCGGGGAGCTGTTTTTA.

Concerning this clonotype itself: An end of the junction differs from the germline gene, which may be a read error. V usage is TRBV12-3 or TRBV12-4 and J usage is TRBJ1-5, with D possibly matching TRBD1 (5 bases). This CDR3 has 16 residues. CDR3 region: CASSLLGVNSDQPQRF. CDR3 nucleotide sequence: TGTGCCAGCAGTTTATTAGGGGTGAATAGCGATCAGCCCCAGCGTTTT.

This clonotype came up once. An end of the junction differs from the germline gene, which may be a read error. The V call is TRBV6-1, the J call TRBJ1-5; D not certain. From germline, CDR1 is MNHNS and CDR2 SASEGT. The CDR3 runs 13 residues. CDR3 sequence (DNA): TGTGCCAGCAGTGAATCTGAGTTTCAGTCCCAGCATTTT. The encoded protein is CASSESEFQSQHF.

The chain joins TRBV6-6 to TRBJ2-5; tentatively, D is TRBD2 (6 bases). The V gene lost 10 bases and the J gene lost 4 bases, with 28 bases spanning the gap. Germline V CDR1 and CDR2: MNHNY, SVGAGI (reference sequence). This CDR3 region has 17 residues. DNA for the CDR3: TGTGCCATCAGCAACCCACGGACTAACGGGACGGGAGAGACCCAGTACTTC. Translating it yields CAISNPRTNGTGETQYF.

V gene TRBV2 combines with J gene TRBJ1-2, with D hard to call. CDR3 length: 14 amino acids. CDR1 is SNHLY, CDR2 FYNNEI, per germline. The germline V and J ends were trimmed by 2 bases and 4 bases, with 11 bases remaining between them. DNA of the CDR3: TGTGCCAGCAGTGAAAAGGGCCTCGGCTATGGCTACACCTTC. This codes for CASSEKGLGYGYTF.

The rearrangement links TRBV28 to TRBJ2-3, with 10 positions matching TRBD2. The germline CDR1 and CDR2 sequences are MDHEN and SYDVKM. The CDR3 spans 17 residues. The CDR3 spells CVRSPPTSGHSTDTQYF. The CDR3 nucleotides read TGTGTCAGGAGTCCACCGACTAGCGGGCATAGCACAGATACGCAGTATTTT. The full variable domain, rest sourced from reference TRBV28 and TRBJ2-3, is DVKVTQSSRYLVKRTGEKVFLECVQDMDHENMFWYRQDPGLGLRLIYFSYDVKMKEKGDIPEGYSVSREKKERFSLILESASTNQTSMYLCVRSPPTSGHSTDTQYFGPGTRLTVL.

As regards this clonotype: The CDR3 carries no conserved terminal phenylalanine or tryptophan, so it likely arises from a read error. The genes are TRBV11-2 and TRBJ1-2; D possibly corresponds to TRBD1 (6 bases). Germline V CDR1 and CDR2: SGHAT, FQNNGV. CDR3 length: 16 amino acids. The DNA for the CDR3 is TGTGTCAGCAGCCTCGGGACACCGGAGGGGTTCTATGGTTACACCGTC. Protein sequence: CVSSLGTPEGFYGYTV.

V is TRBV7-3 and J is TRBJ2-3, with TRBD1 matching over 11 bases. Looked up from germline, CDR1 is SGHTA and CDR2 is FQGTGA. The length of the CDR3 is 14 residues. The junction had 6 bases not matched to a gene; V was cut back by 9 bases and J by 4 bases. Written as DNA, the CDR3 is TGTGCCAGGCGAAGGACAGGGGGCGCAGATACGCAGTATTTT. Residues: CARRRTGGADTQYF.

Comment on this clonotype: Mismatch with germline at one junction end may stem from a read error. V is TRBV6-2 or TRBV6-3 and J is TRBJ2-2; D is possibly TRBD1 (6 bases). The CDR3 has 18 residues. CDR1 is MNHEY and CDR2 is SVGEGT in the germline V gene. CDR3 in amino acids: CTSSYSSFRTDNTGELFF. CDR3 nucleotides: TGTACCAGCAGTTACTCGAGTTTTCGGACAGACAACACCGGGGAGCTGTTTTTT.

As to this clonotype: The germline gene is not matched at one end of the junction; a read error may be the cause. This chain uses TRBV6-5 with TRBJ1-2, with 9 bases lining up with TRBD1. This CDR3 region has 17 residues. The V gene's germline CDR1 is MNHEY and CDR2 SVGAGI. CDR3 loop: CASAPYRGRGDSYGYIF. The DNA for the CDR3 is TGTGCCAGCGCCCCTTACAGGGGGCGAGGGGATTCCTATGGCTACATCTTC.

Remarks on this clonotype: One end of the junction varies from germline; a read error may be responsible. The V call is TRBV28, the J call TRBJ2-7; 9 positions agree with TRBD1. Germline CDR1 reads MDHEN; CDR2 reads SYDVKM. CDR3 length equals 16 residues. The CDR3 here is CARVPNGTGISYGQYF. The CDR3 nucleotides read TGTGCCAGGGTGCCAAACGGGACAGGGATCTCCTACGGGCAGTACTTC.

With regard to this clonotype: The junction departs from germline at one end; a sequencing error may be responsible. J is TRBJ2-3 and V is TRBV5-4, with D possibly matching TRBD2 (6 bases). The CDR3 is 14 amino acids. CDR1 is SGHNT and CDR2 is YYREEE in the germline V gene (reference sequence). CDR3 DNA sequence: TGTGCCGGCAGCTCCCCGCGGGAAACGGATATGCAGTATTTT. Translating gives CAGSSPRETDMQYF.

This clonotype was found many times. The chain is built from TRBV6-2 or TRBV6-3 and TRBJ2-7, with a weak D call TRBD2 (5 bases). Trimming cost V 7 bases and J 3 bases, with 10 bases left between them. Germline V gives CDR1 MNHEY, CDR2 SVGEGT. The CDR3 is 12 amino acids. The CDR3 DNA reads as TGTGCCAGCACCCGCGCGGGCTACGAGCAGTACTTC. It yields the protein CASTRAGYEQYF.

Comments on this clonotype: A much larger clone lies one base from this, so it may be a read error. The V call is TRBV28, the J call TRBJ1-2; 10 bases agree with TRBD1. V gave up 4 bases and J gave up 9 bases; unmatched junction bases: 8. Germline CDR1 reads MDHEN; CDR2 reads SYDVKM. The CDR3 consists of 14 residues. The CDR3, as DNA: TGTGCCAGCAGTTCGGGACAGGGGCTCGGGAGCTACACCTTC. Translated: CASSSGQGLGSYTF.

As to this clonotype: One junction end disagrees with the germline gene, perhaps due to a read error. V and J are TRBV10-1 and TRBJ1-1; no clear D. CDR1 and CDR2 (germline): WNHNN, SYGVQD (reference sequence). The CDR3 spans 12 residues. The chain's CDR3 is CASSDSGSRAFF. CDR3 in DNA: TGCGCCAGTAGTGATTCGGGGTCCAGGGCTTTCTTT.

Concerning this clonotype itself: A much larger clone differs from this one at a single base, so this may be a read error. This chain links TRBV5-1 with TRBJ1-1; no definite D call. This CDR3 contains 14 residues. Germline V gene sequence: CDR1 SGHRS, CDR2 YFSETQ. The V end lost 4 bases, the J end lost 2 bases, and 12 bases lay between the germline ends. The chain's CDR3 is CASSLARDNTEAFF. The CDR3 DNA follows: TGCGCCAGCAGCCTCGCGAGGGATAACACTGAAGCTTTCTTT.

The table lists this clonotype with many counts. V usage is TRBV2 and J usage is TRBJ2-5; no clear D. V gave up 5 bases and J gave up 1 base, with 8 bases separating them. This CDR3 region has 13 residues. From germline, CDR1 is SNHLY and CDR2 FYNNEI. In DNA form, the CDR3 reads TGTGCCAGCAGTCTAGGACCCCAAGAGACCCAGTACTTC. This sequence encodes CASSLGPQETQYF.

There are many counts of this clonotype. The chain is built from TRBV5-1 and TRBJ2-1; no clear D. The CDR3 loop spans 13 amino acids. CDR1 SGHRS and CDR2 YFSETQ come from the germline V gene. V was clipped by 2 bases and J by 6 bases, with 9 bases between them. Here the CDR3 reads CASSLGFSNEQFF. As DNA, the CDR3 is TGCGCCAGCAGCTTAGGCTTTTCCAATGAGCAGTTCTTC. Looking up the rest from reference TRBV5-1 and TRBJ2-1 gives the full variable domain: KAGVTQTPRYLIKTRGQQVTLSCSPISGHRSVSWYQQTPGQGLQFLFEYFSETQRNKGNFPGRFSGRQFSNSRSEMNVSTLELGDSALYLCASSLGFSNEQFFGPGTRLTVL.

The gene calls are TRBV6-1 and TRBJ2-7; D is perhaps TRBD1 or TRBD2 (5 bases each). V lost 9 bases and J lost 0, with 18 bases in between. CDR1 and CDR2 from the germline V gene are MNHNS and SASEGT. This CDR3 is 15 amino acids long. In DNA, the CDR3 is TGTGCCAGGAGTTCAGAAGGGACGGGCTCCTACGAGCAGTACTTC. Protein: CARSSEGTGSYEQYF.

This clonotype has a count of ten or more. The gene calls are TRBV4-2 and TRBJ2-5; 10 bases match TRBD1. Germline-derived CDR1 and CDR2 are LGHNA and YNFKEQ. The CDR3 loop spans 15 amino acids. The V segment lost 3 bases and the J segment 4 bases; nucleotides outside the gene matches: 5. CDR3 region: CASSQRQGAGETQYF. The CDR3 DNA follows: TGTGCCAGCAGCCAGAGACAGGGGGCGGGAGAGACCCAGTACTTC.

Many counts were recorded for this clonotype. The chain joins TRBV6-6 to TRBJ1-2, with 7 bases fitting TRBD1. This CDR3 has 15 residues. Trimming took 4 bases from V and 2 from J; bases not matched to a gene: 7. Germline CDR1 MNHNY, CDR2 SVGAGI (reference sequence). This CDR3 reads CASSLNRGGNYGYTF. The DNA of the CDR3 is TGTGCCAGCAGTTTGAACAGGGGAGGGAACTATGGCTACACCTTC.

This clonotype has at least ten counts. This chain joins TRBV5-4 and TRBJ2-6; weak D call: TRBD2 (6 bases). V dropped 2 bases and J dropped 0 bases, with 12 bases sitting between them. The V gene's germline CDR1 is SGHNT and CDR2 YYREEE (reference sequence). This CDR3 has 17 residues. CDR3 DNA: TGTGCCAGCAGCTTTGGGGGGAGGAGCTCTGGGGCCAACGTCCTGACTTTC. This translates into CASSFGGRSSGANVLTF. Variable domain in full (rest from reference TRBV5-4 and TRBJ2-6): ETGVTQSPTHLIKTRGQQVTLRCSSQSGHNTVSWYQQALGQGPQFIFQYYREEENGRGNFPPRFSGLQFPNYSSELNVNALELDDSALYLCASSFGGRSSGANVLTFGAGSRLTVL.

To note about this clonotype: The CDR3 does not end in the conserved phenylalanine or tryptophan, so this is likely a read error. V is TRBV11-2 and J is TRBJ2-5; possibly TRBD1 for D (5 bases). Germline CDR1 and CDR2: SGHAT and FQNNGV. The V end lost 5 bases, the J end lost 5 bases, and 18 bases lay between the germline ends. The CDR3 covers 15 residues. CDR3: CASSRESGLWETQYS. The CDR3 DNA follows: TGTGCCAGCAGCCGTGAATCAGGGCTCTGGGAGACCCAGTACTCC.

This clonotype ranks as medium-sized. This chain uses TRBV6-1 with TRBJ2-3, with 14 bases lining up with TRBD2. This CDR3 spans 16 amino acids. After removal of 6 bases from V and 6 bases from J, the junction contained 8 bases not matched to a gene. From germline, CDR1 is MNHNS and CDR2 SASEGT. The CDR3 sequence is CASRGLAGVGRDTQYF. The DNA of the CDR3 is TGTGCCAGCAGGGGACTAGCGGGAGTAGGGCGGGATACGCAGTATTTT.

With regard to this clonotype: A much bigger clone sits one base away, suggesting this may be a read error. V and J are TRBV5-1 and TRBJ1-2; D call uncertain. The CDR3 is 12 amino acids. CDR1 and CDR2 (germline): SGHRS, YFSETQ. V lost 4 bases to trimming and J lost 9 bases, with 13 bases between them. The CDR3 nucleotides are TGCGCCAGCAGCCGAGATTCATATCGCTACACCTTC. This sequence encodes CASSRDSYRYTF.

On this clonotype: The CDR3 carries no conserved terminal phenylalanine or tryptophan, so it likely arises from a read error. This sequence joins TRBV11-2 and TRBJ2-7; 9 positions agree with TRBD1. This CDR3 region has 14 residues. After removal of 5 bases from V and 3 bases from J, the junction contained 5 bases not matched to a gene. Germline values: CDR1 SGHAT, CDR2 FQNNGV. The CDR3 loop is CASSPQGAIYEQYS. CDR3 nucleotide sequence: TGTGCCAGCAGCCCACAGGGGGCTATCTACGAGCAGTACTCC.

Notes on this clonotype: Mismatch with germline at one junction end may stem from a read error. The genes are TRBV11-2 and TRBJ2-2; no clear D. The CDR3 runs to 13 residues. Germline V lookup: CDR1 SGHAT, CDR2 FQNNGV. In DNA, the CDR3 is TGTGCCAGCAGCTTAGAAAGGACCGAGGAGCTGTTTTTT. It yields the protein CASSLERTEELFF.

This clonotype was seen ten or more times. The CDR3 sequence is CAIRGTSGQETQYF. The CDR3 DNA reads TGTGCCATCCGCGGGACTAGCGGTCAAGAGACCCAGTACTTC. This chain links TRBV10-3 with TRBJ2-5; 11 bases line up with TRBD2. Germline-derived CDR1 and CDR2 are ENHRY and SYGVKD. The CDR3 spans 14 residues. After removal of 8 bases from V and 2 bases from J, the junction contained 4 bases not matched to a gene.

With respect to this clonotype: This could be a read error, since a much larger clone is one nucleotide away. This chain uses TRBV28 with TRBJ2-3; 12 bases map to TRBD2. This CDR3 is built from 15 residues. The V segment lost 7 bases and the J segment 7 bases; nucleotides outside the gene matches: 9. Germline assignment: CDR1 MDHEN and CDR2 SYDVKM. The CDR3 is CASNETSGRPYTQYF. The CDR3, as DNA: TGTGCCAGCAACGAAACTAGCGGGAGGCCCTATACGCAGTATTTT. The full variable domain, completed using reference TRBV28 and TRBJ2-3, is DVKVTQSSRYLVKRTGEKVFLECVQDMDHENMFWYRQDPGLGLRLIYFSYDVKMKEKGDIPEGYSVSREKKERFSLILESASTNQTSMYLCASNETSGRPYTQYFGPGTRLTVL.

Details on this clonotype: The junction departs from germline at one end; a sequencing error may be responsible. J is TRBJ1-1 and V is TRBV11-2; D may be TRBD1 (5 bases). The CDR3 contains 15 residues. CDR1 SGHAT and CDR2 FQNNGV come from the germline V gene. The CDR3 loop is CSSTLTIGGMTEAFF. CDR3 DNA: TGTTCCAGCACCCTGACCATCGGGGGTATGACTGAAGCTTTCTTT.